This T cell receptor beta chain was documented in a study of immune evolution from preneoplasia to lung adenocarcinoma. Assay: immunoSEQ multiplex PCR; the TCRdb copy retains only in-frame clones and omits some. The sample gives some 9,000 clones, roughly 80% of which show up once; about 8.3% is in the top ten. The CDR3 sequence is 15 residues long. V lost 4 bases and J 2 bases, leaving 15 bases between the germline ends. The germline V gene has CDR1 MDHEN and CDR2 SYDVKM. The sample comprised FFPE minimally invasive lung adenocarcinoma tissue. This receptor was obtained from an older donor with lung adenocarcinoma. The rearrangement uses TRBV28 and TRBJ2-7; no clear D. CDR3 nucleotides: TGTGCCAGCAGTTCCTCCCTGGACCTCACCTACGAGCAGTACTTC. Amino acids: CASSSSLDLTYEQYF.